This T cell receptor beta chain was captured by sequencing in a study of blood T cell repertoires in COVID-19. For the study at large: Sample material is recorded as cDNA or gDNA derived from T cells, B-cell-depleted T cells, or PBMCs.

In the original analysis: Amplification of reference gene primers provided the estimated nucleated cell counts. Data came from immunoSEQ multiplex PCR; TCRdb stores just in-frame clones and leaves some out. From that table come the V and J calls and clone size; the DNA was used to work out D and trimming. There are approximately 74,000 clones in the sample; approximately 88% occur only once, and 2.5% to 3% lies in the top ten. This CDR3 is 14 amino acids long. Trimming removed 6 bases from V and 5 bases from J; junction bases left unmatched: 8. In germline, CDR1 is MNHEY, CDR2 SVGAGI. The material sequenced was peripheral blood. This clonotype was sampled from an elderly man with active or convalescent COVID-19. V and J are TRBV6-5 and TRBJ1-2, with TRBD1 matching 8 bases. The CDR3 loop is CASSGQGIRYGYTF. Written as DNA, the CDR3 is TGTGCCAGCAGCGGACAGGGTATTCGGTATGGCTACACCTTC.